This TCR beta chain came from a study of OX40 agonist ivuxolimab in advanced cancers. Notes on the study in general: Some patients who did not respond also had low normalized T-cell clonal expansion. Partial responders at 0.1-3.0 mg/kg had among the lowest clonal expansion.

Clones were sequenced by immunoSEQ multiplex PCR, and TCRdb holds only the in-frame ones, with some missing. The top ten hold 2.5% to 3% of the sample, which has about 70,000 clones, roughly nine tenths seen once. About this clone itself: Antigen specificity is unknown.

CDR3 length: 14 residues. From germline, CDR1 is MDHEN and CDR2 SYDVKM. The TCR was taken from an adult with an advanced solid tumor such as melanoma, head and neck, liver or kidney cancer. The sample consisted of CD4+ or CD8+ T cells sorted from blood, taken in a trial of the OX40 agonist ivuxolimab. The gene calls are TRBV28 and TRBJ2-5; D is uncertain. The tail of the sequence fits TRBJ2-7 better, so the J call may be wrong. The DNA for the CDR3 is TGTGCCAGCAGACCTCGTCAAGATCGTTACGAGCAGTACTTC. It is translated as CASRPRQDRYEQYF.